The entry below gives a single TCR beta chain sequence along with its context. The entry originates in a study of shared clonotypes between healthy human individuals. Sequencing used immunoSEQ multiplex PCR; TCRdb keeps in-frame clones, though not all of them. The sample shows 400,000 to 500,000 clones, over 65% of them seen only once. The CDR3 runs to 12 residues. Per the germline V gene, CDR1 is SGHRS and CDR2 is YFSETQ. V trimming: 5 bases; J trimming: 6 bases; junction bases outside the gene matches: 2. The sample taken for sequencing was PBMCs. The origin of this receptor is a woman in her thirties or forties in good health. Some clones in this sample may be carry-over from other donors' samples. The rearrangement links TRBV5-1 to TRBJ2-3; 8 nucleotides align to TRBD2. This chain's CDR3 is CASRREGDTQYF. The CDR3 coding sequence is TGCGCCAGCAGACGGGAGGGGGATACGCAGTATTTT.